These 9 T cell receptor beta chains originate from one sample sequenced in a study of T cells in Graves' hyperthyroidism and ophthalmopathy. The CDR3 regions of TCR beta were amplified from RNA transcripts. RT-PCR in the first round (using the HTBI primer set) targeted the TCR CDR3. Each CDR3 protein gets one entry after TCRdb re-called the multiplex PCR reads with MiXCR. Of around 500,000 distinct CDR3 sequences in the sample, 11% to 15% were seen once. The specimen was blood. The receptor set was obtained from a middle-aged woman with Graves' hyperthyroidism.

V usage is TRBV30 and J usage is TRBJ2-1; 9 bases agree with TRBD1. The J segment lost 6 bases and the V segment lost 2 bases, leaving 5 bases of the junction unmatched. CDR1 GTSNPN and CDR2 SVGIG come from the germline V gene (reference sequence). The CDR3 is 14 amino acids. The CDR3: CAWSIGQGSNEQFF. CDR3 in DNA: TGTGCCTGGAGTATTGGACAGGGGTCCAATGAGCAGTTCTTC.

This clonotype occurred a few times. This chain links TRBV27 with TRBJ1-1, with 7 bases aligning to TRBD1. Germline values: CDR1 MNHEY, CDR2 SMNVEV (reference sequence). Trimming took 6 bases from V and 2 from J; bases not matched to a gene: 6. This CDR3 is 14 amino acids long. The CDR3 sequence: CASRLTGVNTEAFF. In nucleotides, the CDR3 is TGTGCCAGCAGGTTAACAGGGGTCAACACTGAAGCTTTCTTT.

This sequence joins TRBV28 and TRBJ1-2; possible D gene TRBD1, 5 bases. V was trimmed by 1 base and J by 8 bases, leaving 14 bases between them. CDR1 is MDHEN and CDR2 is SYDVKM in the germline V gene. The CDR3 totals 14 residues. The CDR3: CASSLSGFGGGYTF. For the CDR3, the DNA is TGTGCCAGCAGTTTATCGGGGTTTGGGGGAGGCTACACCTTC.

Remarks on this clonotype: A read error is possible here, since a much larger clone lies one base away. The chain uses TRBV18 and TRBJ2-5; either TRBD1 or TRBD2 may fit D (5 bases each). The length of the CDR3 is 12 residues. Germline V lookup: CDR1 KGHSH, CDR2 LQKENI. In DNA, the CDR3 is TGTGCCAGCTCACTGCAGGGAGAGACCCAGCACTTC. It is translated as CASSLQGETQHF.

This clonotype appeared a few times. A clone one base away is much larger, so this may be a read error. The chain uses TRBV2 and TRBJ1-1, with TRBD1 matching 10 bases. Germline-derived CDR1 and CDR2 are SNHLY and FYNNEI. The CDR3 has 17 residues. The CDR3 protein is CTSSEGDRGWASTEAFF. The CDR3 coding sequence is TGTACCAGCAGTGAAGGGGACAGGGGTTGGGCTAGCACTGAAGCTTTCTTT.

The chain has TRBV7-9 and TRBJ2-2, with 10 positions matching TRBD2. CDR1 is SEHNR and CDR2 is FQNEAQ in the germline V gene (reference sequence). The CDR3 is made up of 16 amino acids. The ends lost 5 bases at V and 2 bases at J; junction bases unmatched: 5. In DNA form, the CDR3 reads TGTGCCAGCAGCACTAGCGGGAATCTTAACACCGGGGAGCTGTTTTTT. This codes for CASSTSGNLNTGELFF.

This chain links TRBV25-1 with TRBJ1-1, with D possibly TRBD1 on 5 matching bases. The CDR3 is 13 residues long. Trimming cost V 7 bases and J 5 bases, with 14 bases left between them. Per germline, CDR1 MGHDK and CDR2 SYGVNS. The CDR3 protein is CASKGTAGTEAFF. In DNA form, the CDR3 reads TGTGCCAGCAAAGGGACCGCGGGTACTGAAGCTTTCTTT.

This clonotype appeared a few times. Since a much larger clone is just one base distant, this may be a read error. This chain uses TRBV7-8 with TRBJ2-1, with TRBD2 matching 9 bases. Germline V CDR1 and CDR2: SGHVS, FQNEAQ. CDR3 length: 15 amino acids. V lost 7 bases to trimming and J lost 6 bases; unmatched junction nucleotides: 10. The CDR3 sequence is CASNFLAGMGNEQFF. CDR3 bases: TGTGCCAGCAATTTTCTAGCGGGAATGGGCAATGAGCAGTTCTTC.

This clonotype was seen more than once but under ten times. This rearrangement joins TRBV4-1 to TRBJ2-1; a weak D match, TRBD1 (6 bases). CDR1 is MGHRA, CDR2 YSYEKL, per germline. The CDR3 sequence is 15 residues long. V lost 4 bases to trimming and J lost 1 base, with 11 bases between them. CDR3 loop: CASSRNRESYNEQFF. As DNA, the CDR3 is TGCGCCAGCAGCCGGAACAGGGAGTCCTACAATGAGCAGTTCTTC.